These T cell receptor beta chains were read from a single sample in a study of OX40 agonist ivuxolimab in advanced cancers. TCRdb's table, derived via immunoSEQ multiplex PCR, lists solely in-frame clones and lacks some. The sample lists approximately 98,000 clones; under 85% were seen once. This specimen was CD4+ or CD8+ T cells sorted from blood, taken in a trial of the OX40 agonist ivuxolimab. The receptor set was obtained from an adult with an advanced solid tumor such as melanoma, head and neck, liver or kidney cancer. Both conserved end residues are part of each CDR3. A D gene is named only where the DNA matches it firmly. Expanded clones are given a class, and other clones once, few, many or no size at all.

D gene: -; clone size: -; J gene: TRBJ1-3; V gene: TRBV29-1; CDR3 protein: CSVEDLGQGGNTIYF; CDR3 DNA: TGCAGCGTTGAAGATCTTGGGCAGGGGGGAAACACCATATATTTT
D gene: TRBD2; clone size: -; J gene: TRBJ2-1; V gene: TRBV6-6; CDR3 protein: CASTLAGGTTSNEQFF; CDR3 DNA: TGTGCCAGCACATTAGCGGGGGGTACCACCTCCAATGAGCAGTTCTTC
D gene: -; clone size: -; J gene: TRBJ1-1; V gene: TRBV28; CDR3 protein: CASSRKQAFF; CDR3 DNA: TGTGCCAGCAGCCGAAAGCAAGCTTTCTTT
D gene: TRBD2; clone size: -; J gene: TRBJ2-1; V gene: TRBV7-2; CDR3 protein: CASSQGTSSYNEQFF; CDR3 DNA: TGTGCCAGCAGCCAAGGGACTAGCTCCTACAATGAGCAGTTCTTC
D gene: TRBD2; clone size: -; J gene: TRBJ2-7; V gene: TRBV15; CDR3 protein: CATSRGVAGPDEQYF; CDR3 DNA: TGTGCCACCAGCAGAGGAGTAGCGGGGCCCGACGAGCAGTACTTC
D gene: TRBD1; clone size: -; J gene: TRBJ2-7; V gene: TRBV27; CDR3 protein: CASSLRTGGASYEQYF; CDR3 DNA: TGTGCCAGCAGTCTTCGGACAGGGGGTGCCTCCTACGAGCAGTACTTC
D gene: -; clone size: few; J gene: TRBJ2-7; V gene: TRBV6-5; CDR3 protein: CASSYSRGDEQYF; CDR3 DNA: TGTGCCAGCAGTTACAGCAGGGGTGACGAGCAGTACTTC
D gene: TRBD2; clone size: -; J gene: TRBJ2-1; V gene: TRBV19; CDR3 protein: CASSIGSGGPNEQFF; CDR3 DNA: TGTGCCAGTAGTATAGGTAGCGGGGGGCCCAATGAGCAGTTCTTC
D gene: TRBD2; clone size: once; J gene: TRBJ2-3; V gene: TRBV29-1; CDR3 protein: CSVEAGGPDTQYF; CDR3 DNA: TGCAGCGTTGAAGCGGGGGGGCCAGATACGCAGTATTTT
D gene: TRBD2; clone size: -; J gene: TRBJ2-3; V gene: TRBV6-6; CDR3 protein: CASSSSGGAPDTQYF; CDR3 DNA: TGTGCCAGCAGTTCTAGCGGGGGGGCTCCAGATACGCAGTATTTT
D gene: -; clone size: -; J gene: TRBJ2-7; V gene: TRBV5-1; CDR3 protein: CASSRRGGTYEQYF; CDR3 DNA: TGCGCCAGCAGCCGACGTGGGGGGACCTACGAGCAGTACTTC
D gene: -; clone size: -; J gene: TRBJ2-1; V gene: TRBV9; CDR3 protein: CASSVEGGPHNEQFF; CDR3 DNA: TGTGCCAGCAGCGTAGAGGGAGGCCCACACAATGAGCAGTTCTTC
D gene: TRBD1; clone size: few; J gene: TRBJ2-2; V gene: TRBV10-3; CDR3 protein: CAISELGRGSTGELFF; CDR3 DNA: TGTGCCATCAGTGAATTGGGCAGGGGGTCTACCGGGGAGCTGTTTTTT
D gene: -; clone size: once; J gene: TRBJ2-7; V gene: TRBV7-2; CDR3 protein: CASSLEGFSYEQYF; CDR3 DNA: TGTGCCAGCAGCTTGGAGGGGTTTTCCTACGAGCAGTACTTC
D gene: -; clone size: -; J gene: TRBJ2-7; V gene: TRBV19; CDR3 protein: CASRTRDHHGYEQYF; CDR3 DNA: TGTGCCAGTAGGACCCGGGACCACCATGGGTACGAGCAGTACTTC
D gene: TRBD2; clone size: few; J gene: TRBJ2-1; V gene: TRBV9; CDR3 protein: CASSVTSGSPNEQFF; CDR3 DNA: TGTGCCAGCAGCGTAACTAGCGGGAGCCCCAATGAGCAGTTCTTC
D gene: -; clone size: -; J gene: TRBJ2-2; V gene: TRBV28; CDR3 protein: CASSLISSVPGELFF; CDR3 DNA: TGTGCCAGCAGTTTAATCTCTAGCGTACCCGGGGAGCTGTTTTTT
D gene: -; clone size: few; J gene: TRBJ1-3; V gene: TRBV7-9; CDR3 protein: CASSLVGTTRNSGNTIYF; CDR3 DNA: TGTGCCAGCAGCTTAGTGGGGACTACCCGGAACTCTGGAAACACCATATATTTT
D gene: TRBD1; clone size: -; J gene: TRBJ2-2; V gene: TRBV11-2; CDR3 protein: CASSLWDRGDTGELFF; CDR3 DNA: TGTGCCAGCAGCCTATGGGACAGGGGTGACACCGGGGAGCTGTTTTTT
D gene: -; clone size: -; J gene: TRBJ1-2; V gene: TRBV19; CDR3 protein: CASGQTLGVGYTF; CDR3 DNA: TGTGCCAGTGGACAGACCTTAGGGGTTGGCTACACCTTC
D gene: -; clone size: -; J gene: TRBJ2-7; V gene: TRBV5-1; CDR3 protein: CASSLPRQDYEQYF; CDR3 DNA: TGCGCCAGCAGTCTCCCGAGACAGGACTACGAGCAGTACTTC
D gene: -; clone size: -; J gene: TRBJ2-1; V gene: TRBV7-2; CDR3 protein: CASSPPGPISYNEQFF; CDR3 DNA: TGTGCCAGCAGCCCTCCGGGACCAATCTCCTACAATGAGCAGTTCTTC
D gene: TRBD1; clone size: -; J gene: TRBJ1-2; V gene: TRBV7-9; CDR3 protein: CASSLGQKNYGYTF; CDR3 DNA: TGTGCCAGCAGCTTGGGACAGAAAAACTATGGCTACACCTTC
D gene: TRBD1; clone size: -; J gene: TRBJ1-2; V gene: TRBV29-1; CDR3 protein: CSARDRVYGYTF; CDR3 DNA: TGCAGCGCCAGGGACAGAGTTTATGGCTACACCTTC
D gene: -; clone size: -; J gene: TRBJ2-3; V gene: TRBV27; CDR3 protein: CASSLSRADTQYF; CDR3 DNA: TGTGCCAGCAGTTTATCAAGGGCAGATACGCAGTATTTT
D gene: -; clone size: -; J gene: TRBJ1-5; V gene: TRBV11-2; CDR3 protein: CASSMAEGVVHF; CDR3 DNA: TGTGCCAGCAGTATGGCTGAGGGCGTCGTGCATTTT
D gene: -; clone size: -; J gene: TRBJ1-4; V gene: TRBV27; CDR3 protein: CASSLMSGAIKLFF; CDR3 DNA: TGTGCCAGCAGCCTCATGTCGGGGGCGATTAAACTGTTTTTT
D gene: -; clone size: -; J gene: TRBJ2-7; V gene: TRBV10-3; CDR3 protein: CAISGGAGVEQYF; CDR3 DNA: TGTGCCATCAGTGGAGGGGCTGGGGTCGAGCAGTACTTC
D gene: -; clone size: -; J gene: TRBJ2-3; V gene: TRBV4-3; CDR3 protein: CASSQSWTGRGDTQYF; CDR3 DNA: TGCGCCAGCAGCCAATCGTGGACAGGGAGGGGGGATACGCAGTATTTT